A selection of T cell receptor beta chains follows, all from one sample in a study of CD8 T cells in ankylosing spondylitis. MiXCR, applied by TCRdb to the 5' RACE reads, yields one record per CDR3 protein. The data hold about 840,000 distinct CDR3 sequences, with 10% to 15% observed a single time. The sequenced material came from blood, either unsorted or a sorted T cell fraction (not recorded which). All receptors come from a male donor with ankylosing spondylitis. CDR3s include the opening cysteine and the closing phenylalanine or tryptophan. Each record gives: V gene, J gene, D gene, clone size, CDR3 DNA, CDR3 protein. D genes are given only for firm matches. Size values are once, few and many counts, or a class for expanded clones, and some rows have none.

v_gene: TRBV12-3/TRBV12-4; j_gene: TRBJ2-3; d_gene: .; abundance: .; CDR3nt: TGTGCCAGCAGTTTCGTCTCCCACACAGATACGCAGTATTTT; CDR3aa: CASSFVSHTDTQYF
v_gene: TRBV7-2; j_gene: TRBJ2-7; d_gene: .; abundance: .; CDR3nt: TGTGCCAGCAGCCACGGATGGGGCGAGCAGTACTTC; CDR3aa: CASSHGWGEQYF
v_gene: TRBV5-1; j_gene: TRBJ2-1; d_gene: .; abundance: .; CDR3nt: TGCGCCAGCAGGGGGGGACTTGGAATATACAATGAGCAGTTCTTC; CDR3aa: CASRGGLGIYNEQFF
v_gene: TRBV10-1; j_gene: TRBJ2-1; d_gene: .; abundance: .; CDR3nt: TGCGCCAGCAGTGGTAGCCCCAGATCCTACAATGAGCAGTTCTTC; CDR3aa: CASSGSPRSYNEQFF
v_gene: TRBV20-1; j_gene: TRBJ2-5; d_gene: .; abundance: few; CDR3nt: TGCAGTGCTAGCGACAGGGCGGGGGAGACCCAGTACTTC; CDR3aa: CSASDRAGETQYF
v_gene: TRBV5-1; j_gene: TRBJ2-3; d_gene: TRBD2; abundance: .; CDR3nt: TGCGCCAGCAGCCGAGCGGGAGCCACCGGGAATACGCAGTATTTT; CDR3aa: CASSRAGATGNTQYF
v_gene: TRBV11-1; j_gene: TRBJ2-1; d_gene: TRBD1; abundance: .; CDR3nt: TGTGCCAGCAGCGAACACAGGGTCTTAGGGGGCCAGCACAATGAGCAGTTCTTC; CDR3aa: CASSEHRVLGGQHNEQFF
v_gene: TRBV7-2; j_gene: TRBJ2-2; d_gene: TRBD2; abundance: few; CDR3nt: TGTGCCAGCAGCTCAGGACTAGCGGACACCGGGGAGCTGTTTTTT; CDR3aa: CASSSGLADTGELFF
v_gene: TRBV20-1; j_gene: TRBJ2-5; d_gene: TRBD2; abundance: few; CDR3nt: TGCAGTGTGGACGGGAGGGGAAAGACCCAGTACTTC; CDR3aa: CSVDGRGKTQYF
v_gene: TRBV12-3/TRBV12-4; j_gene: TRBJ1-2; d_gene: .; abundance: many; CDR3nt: TGTGCCAGCAGTTTCAACAGATACTATGGCTACACCTTC; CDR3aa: CASSFNRYYGYTF
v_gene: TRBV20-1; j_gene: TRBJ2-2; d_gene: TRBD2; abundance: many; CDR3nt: TGCAGTGCTAGAGATCCGGGGGGAAGAACCGGGGAGCTGTTTTTT; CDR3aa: CSARDPGGRTGELFF
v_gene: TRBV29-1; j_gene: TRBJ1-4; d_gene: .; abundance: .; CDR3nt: TGCAGCGTTGTTCGCGACAATGAAAAACTGTTTTTT; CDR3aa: CSVVRDNEKLFF
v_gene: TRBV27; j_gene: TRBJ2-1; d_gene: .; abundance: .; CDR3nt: TGTGCCAGCAGTATGGGGACAAGAGACTACAATGAGCAGTTCTTC; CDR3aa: CASSMGTRDYNEQFF
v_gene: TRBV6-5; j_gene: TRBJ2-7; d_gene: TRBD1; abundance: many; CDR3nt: TGTGCCAGCAGTTACGGGACAGGGGACTACGAGCAGTACTTC; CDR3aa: CASSYGTGDYEQYF
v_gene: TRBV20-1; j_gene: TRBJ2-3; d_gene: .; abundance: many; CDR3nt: TGCAGTGCTACTAGCGGAACAGGGGGTACAGATACGCAGTATTTT; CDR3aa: CSATSGTGGTDTQYF
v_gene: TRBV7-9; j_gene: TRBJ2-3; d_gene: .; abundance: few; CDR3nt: TGTGCCAGCAGCCCAAGAGGTGGGACCTACACAGATACGCAGTATTTT; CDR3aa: CASSPRGGTYTDTQYF
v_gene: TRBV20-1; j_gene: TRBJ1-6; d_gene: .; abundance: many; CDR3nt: TGCAGTGCTAGTACCGGGGGCGTCTTCCACTTT; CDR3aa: CSASTGGVFHF
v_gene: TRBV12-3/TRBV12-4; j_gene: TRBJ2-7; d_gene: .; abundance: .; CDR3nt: TGTGCCAGCAGTTGGAAAGGGGGCTACGAGCAGTACTTC; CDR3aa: CASSWKGGYEQYF
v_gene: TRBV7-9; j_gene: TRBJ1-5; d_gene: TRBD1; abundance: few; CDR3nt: TGTGCCAGCAGCCAAGGACAGGGGAGGTATCAGCCCCAGCATTTT; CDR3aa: CASSQGQGRYQPQHF
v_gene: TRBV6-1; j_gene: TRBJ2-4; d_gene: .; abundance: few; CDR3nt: TGTGCCAGCAGTAAAAACTACGGCACCAAAAACATTCAGTACTTC; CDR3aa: CASSKNYGTKNIQYF
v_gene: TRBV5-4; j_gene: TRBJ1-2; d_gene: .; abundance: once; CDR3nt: TGTGCCAGCAGCTTGGGTCAGTTCACCTCCATCTATGGCTACACCTTC; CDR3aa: CASSLGQFTSIYGYTF
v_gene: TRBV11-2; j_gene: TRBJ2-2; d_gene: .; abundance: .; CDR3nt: TGTGCCAGCAGCTTGATGGGCCATAACACCGGGGAGCTGTTTTTT; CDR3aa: CASSLMGHNTGELFF
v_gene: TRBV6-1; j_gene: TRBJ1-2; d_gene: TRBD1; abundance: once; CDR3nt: TGTGCCAGCAGTCGCTGGGGACAGGGAAACTATGGCTACACCTTC; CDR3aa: CASSRWGQGNYGYTF
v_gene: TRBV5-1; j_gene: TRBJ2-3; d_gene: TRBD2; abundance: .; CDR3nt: TGCGCCAGCAGCCGACTAGCGACTAGCACAGATACGCAGTATTTT; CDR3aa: CASSRLATSTDTQYF
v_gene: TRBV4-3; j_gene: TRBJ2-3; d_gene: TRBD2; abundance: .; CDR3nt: TGCGCCAGCAGCCAAGATTGGGGACTAGCGGGGGGTTGGGATACGCAGTATTTT; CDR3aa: CASSQDWGLAGGWDTQYF
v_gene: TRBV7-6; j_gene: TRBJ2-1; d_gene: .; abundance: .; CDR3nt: TGTGCCAGCAGCTTGGAGAGCTCGGTCTACCTCTCCTACAATGAGCAGTTCTTC; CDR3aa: CASSLESSVYLSYNEQFF
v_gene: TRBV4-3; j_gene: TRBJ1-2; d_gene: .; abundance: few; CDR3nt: TGCGCCAGCAGCCGCGCAAGCGGGATTGGCTACACCTTC; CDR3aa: CASSRASGIGYTF
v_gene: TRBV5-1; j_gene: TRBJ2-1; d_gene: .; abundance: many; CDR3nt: TGCGCCAGCAGCCCCTTTCTTTACAATGAGCAGTTCTTC; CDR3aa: CASSPFLYNEQFF
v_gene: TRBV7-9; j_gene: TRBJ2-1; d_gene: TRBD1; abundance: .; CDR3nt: TGTGCCAGCAGCTTAGGAAGGACAGGGGTCTACAATGAGCAGTTCTTC; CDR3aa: CASSLGRTGVYNEQFF
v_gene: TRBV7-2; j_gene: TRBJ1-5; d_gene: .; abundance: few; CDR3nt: TGTGCCAGCAGCTTATCGGGGGACCAGCCCCAGCATTTT; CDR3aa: CASSLSGDQPQHF
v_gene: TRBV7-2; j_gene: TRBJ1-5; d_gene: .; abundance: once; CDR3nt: TGTGCCAGCAATATCGCAGTTTCTCAGCCCCAGCATTTT; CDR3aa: CASNIAVSQPQHF